The source of this T cell receptor beta chain is a study of cytomegalovirus exposure and HLA in healthy donors. Notes on the study in general: When analyzed later, a missense DCLRE1C variant was found to be linked to TCR beta V- and J-gene trimming. Previously analyzed data showed that most TCR beta V segments were productive at a frequency of about 87% or about 30%.

As regards this clone: Antigen unknown. Other DNA sequences from this sample encode an identical CDR3 as well.

A multiplex PCR was run with 60 Vbeta primers and 13 Jbeta primers. The assay was immunoSEQ multiplex PCR, and TCRdb's table has in-frame clones only and misses some. The table lists about 160,000 clones, 70% to 80% of them singletons, with around 3.4% in the top ten. Germline V gives CDR1 MGHRA, CDR2 YSYEKL. V lost 1 base and J lost 2, with 11 bases in between. CDR3 size: 15 residues. The gene calls are TRBV4-1 and TRBJ2-5, with a tentative D call TRBD1 (5 bases). The receptor comes from a man aged 25-45 years in good health and CMV-seropositive. Sequencing was done on a sample of PBMCs. CDR3 sequence (DNA): TGCGCCAGCAGCCAAGTGGGGCAGGGTCAAGAGACCCAGTACTTC. This encodes CASSQVGQGQETQYF.